The next 30 T cell receptor beta chains were all read from a single sample in a study of cytomegalovirus exposure and HLA in healthy donors. The PCR employed 60 Vbeta primers together with 13 Jbeta primers. The table came from immunoSEQ multiplex PCR; TCRdb's copy has only in-frame clones and leaves some out. The table includes 160,000 or so clones, around nine tenths detected once. The sequencing sample was made of PBMCs. The receptors were sampled from a woman aged 25-40 years in good health and CMV-seronegative.

This sequence joins TRBV7-3 and TRBJ2-1; 8 positions match TRBD2. Germline CDR1 is SGHTA and CDR2 is FQGTGA. Losses at the gene ends were 1 base for V and 0 bases for J; bases not matched to a gene: 2. The CDR3 consists of 16 residues. CDR3 sequence (DNA): TGTGCCAGCAGCTTAAACGGGGGGGCCTCCTACAATGAGCAGTTCTTC. Its translation: CASSLNGGASYNEQFF.

The genes are TRBV15 and TRBJ2-2; D is ambiguous. The CDR3 has 14 residues. V was clipped by 0 bases and J by 1 base, with 3 bases between them. Germline values: CDR1 LNHNV, CDR2 YYDKDF (reference sequence). The CDR3 sequence is CATSRDKNTGELFF. The DNA for the CDR3 is TGTGCCACCAGCAGAGACAAGAACACCGGGGAGCTGTTTTTT.

This chain joins TRBV5-6 and TRBJ2-3; 14 nucleotides agree with TRBD2. This CDR3 has 17 residues. Germline V gives CDR1 SGHDT, CDR2 YYEEEE. Trimming removed 4 bases from V and 3 bases from J; junction bases left unmatched: 7. The CDR3 region is CASSTPGLAGDTDTQYF. DNA for the CDR3: TGTGCCAGCAGCACCCCGGGACTAGCGGGAGATACAGATACGCAGTATTTT.

This chain links TRBV5-1 with TRBJ2-1, with D tentatively TRBD2 (5 bases). V was trimmed by 4 bases and J by 7 bases, leaving 21 bases between them. Germline values: CDR1 SGHRS, CDR2 YFSETQ. The CDR3 totals 16 residues. The CDR3 region is CASSRTRRVDHNEQFF. Written as DNA, the CDR3 is TGCGCCAGCAGCAGGACTCGGCGGGTTGATCATAATGAGCAGTTCTTC.

This sequence joins TRBV29-1 and TRBJ1-5; the D gene is possibly TRBD1 (6 bases). Germline V gives CDR1 SQVTM, CDR2 ANQGSEA. The V gene lost 5 bases and the J gene lost 2 bases, with 16 bases spanning the gap. The CDR3 runs 15 residues. In DNA form, the CDR3 reads TGCAGCGTTCTCCAGGGAAACAGGGGCAATCAGCCCCAGCATTTT. Encoded protein: CSVLQGNRGNQPQHF.

The chain combines TRBV2 with TRBJ2-1; unclear D gene. CDR1 and CDR2 from the germline V gene are SNHLY and FYNNEI. The CDR3 extends over 15 amino acids. V lost 3 bases and J 2 bases, leaving 11 bases between the germline ends. The chain's CDR3 is CASSDAQSPYNEQFF. The CDR3 DNA is TGTGCCAGCAGTGATGCACAGAGCCCCTACAATGAGCAGTTCTTC.

The chain has TRBV6-6 and TRBJ2-7, with 7 bases aligning to TRBD1. The CDR3 is made up of 14 amino acids. CDR1 and CDR2 (germline): MNHNY, SVGAGI (reference sequence). V lost 0 bases and J lost 5; bases outside the gene matches: 4. The CDR3 bases are TGTGCCAGCAGTTACTCGATAGGGGGCAACGAGCAGTACTTC. It codes for CASSYSIGGNEQYF.

This chain uses TRBV6-5 with TRBJ2-5; 8 nucleotides line up with TRBD1. The J call could be wrong; TRBJ2-7 is a better fit for the DNA end. Germline V gives CDR1 MNHEY, CDR2 SVGAGI. The CDR3 totals 13 residues. In DNA form, the CDR3 reads TGTGCCGTTACCGGGACAGGACCTTACGAGCAGTACTTC. It specifies CAVTGTGPYEQYF.

J is TRBJ2-3 and V is TRBV6-4, with 9 bases aligning to TRBD1. Per germline, CDR1 MRHNA and CDR2 SNTAGT. This CDR3 comprises 15 residues. V was clipped by 4 bases and J by 2 bases; unmatched bases: 4. CDR3 in DNA: TGTGCCAGCAGTGGCGGGACAGGGACCACAGATACGCAGTATTTT. Translating gives CASSGGTGTTDTQYF.

The CDR3 coding sequence is TGTGCCAGCAGTTACTCCGCGGGGTCTGGAAACACCATATATTTT. This encodes CASSYSAGSGNTIYF. The chain couples TRBV6-5 to TRBJ1-3, with D hard to call. V was pared by 0 bases and J by 1 base, with 7 bases between. The CDR3 loop spans 15 amino acids. Germline V gene data show CDR1 as MNHEY and CDR2 as SVGAGI.

The rearrangement joins TRBV19 to TRBJ2-1; tentative D call: TRBD2 (6 bases). The CDR3 consists of 12 residues. Germline values: CDR1 LNHDA, CDR2 SQIVND (reference sequence). Here the CDR3 DNA reads TGTGGTCGGCGGGATCACAGCAATGAGCAGTTCTTC. It codes for CGRRDHSNEQFF.

This chain connects TRBV19 to TRBJ1-1, with D possibly being TRBD1 (6 bases). The CDR3 runs 19 residues. Trimming cost V 3 bases and J 2 bases, with 25 bases left between them. Germline V CDR1 and CDR2: LNHDA, SQIVND (reference sequence). The CDR3 loop reads CASSIPAAADQGNNTEAFF. Written as DNA, the CDR3 is TGTGCCAGTAGTATCCCGGCCGCGGCCGACCAGGGGAACAACACTGAAGCTTTCTTT. The variable domain in full, completed from reference TRBV19 and TRBJ1-1, reads DGGITQSPKYLFRKEGQNVTLSCEQNLNHDAMYWYRQDPGQGLRLIYYSQIVNDFQKGDIAEGYSVSREKKESFPLTVTSAQKNPTAFYLCASSIPAAADQGNNTEAFFGQGTRLTVV.

The V call is TRBV4-2, the J call TRBJ1-4, with 9 bases aligning to TRBD1. V lost 4 bases and J lost 5; bases outside the gene matches: 8. The CDR3 has 16 residues. CDR1 is LGHNA, CDR2 YNFKEQ, per germline. CDR3 DNA sequence: TGTGCCAGCAGCCCCGGGGGCGGGACAGGGAATGAAAAACTGTTTTTT. This sequence encodes CASSPGGGTGNEKLFF.

V is TRBV7-9 and J is TRBJ2-3; 10 nucleotides agree with TRBD2. Germline CDR1 and CDR2: SEHNR and FQNEAQ (reference sequence). This CDR3 is built from 16 residues. The V gene end was trimmed by 2 bases and the J gene end by 3 bases; junction bases not matched to a gene: 5. CDR3 nucleotides: TGTGCCAGCAGCTTATCCAGCGGGAGGGTAACAGATACGCAGTATTTT. Protein sequence: CASSLSSGRVTDTQYF.

This chain connects TRBV27 to TRBJ2-7, with 10 bases identical to TRBD2. The junction had 8 bases not matched to a gene; V was cut back by 4 bases and J by 5 bases. Germline CDR1 reads MNHEY; CDR2 reads SMNVEV (reference sequence). This CDR3 is 15 amino acids long. The CDR3 loop is CASSSQREGYHEQYF. CDR3 in DNA: TGTGCCAGCAGTTCCCAGCGGGAGGGCTACCACGAGCAGTACTTC.

This chain connects TRBV27 to TRBJ1-5; possible D gene TRBD1, 5 bases. CDR1 and CDR2 from the germline V gene are MNHEY and SMNVEV (reference sequence). The CDR3 has 15 residues. V shed 3 bases and J shed 1 base, with 10 bases lying between them. The CDR3 nucleotides are TGTGCCAGCAGTTTGCACGGGGGGAGCAATCAGCCCCAGCATTTT. Translated: CASSLHGGSNQPQHF.

The V and J genes are TRBV5-1 and TRBJ2-7; the match to TRBD2 covers 7 bases. V was clipped by 0 bases and J by 7 bases; unmatched bases: 10. The CDR3 has 15 amino acids. Germline CDR1 and CDR2: SGHRS and YFSETQ. The DNA of the CDR3 is TGCGCCAGCAGCTTGGAAGCGGGAAGCCAAGTGGAGCAGTACTTC. Its translation is CASSLEAGSQVEQYF. Combining the CDR3 with reference TRBV5-1 and TRBJ2-7 gives the whole variable domain KAGVTQTPRYLIKTRGQQVTLSCSPISGHRSVSWYQQTPGQGLQFLFEYFSETQRNKGNFPGRFSGRQFSNSRSEMNVSTLELGDSALYLCASSLEAGSQVEQYFGPGTRLTVT.

The V gene is TRBV19, the J gene TRBJ1-5; D is possibly TRBD1 (6 bases). Trimming stripped 4 bases from V and 2 bases from J, with 9 bases between. CDR1 is LNHDA and CDR2 is SQIVND in the germline V gene (reference sequence). The CDR3 sequence is 14 residues long. CDR3 protein: CASSTAGGNQPQHF. The CDR3 coding sequence is TGTGCCAGTAGTACGGCAGGGGGCAATCAGCCCCAGCATTTT.

This clone is a singleton in its sample. The CDR3 loop reads CASGPSGRTDTQYF. In nucleotides, the CDR3 is TGCGCCAGTGGTCCTTCGGGTCGAACAGATACGCAGTATTTT. The V and J genes are TRBV5-1 and TRBJ2-3; D is unresolved. Germline V gene sequence: CDR1 SGHRS, CDR2 YFSETQ. This CDR3 is 14 amino acids long. Trimming stripped 8 bases from V and 3 bases from J, with 16 bases between.

Note on this clone: At one end, the junction sequence differs from germline, possibly due to a read error. The chain combines TRBV19 with TRBJ1-6; D gene ambiguous. The germline V gene encodes CDR1 LNHDA and CDR2 SQIVND (reference sequence). This CDR3 contains 12 residues. The CDR3 DNA sequence: TGTGCCAGTAGGATAGGAACCGGACCCCTCCACTTT. Amino acid sequence: CASRIGTGPLHF.

In the case of this clone: One junction end disagrees with the germline gene, perhaps due to a read error. The sample carries other DNA sequences with the same CDR3. J is TRBJ1-1 and V is TRBV18; 8 bases line up with TRBD1. The CDR3 is 15 residues long. Germline V CDR1 and CDR2: KGHSH, LQKENI. The CDR3 nucleotides read TGTGCCAGCTCACCACAGGGACAGGTGAACACCGAAGCTTTCTTT. It yields the protein CASSPQGQVNTEAFF.

The rearrangement uses TRBV2 and TRBJ2-3; 11 bases map to TRBD2. CDR3 length: 20 amino acids. The germline CDR1 and CDR2 sequences are SNHLY and FYNNEI. With V trimmed by 6 bases and J by 4 bases, 21 bases remained unmatched. The CDR3 loop reads CASRKDRIPLGLAVADTQYF. The CDR3 DNA sequence: TGTGCCAGCAGGAAAGACAGGATACCTCTGGGACTAGCGGTCGCAGATACGCAGTATTTT.

The CDR3 region has the DNA TGTGCCAGCAGTACGAGACAGGGAGTCGGCTACACCTTC. Its translation: CASSTRQGVGYTF. The chain employs TRBV25-1 and TRBJ1-2; TRBD1 agrees at 7 bases. Germline assignment: CDR1 MGHDK and CDR2 SYGVNS. The CDR3 is 13 amino acids. V lost 5 bases to trimming and J lost 8 bases; unmatched junction nucleotides: 8.

The rearrangement uses TRBV5-4 and TRBJ2-1; 7 nucleotides align to TRBD1. The junction had 4 bases not matched to a gene; V was cut back by 0 bases and J by 7 bases. Germline loops: CDR1 SGHNT, CDR2 YYREEE (reference sequence). This CDR3 spans 14 amino acids. The CDR3 nucleotides are TGTGCCAGCAGCTTGGGGACAGGTTCAAATGAGCAGTTCTTC. As protein: CASSLGTGSNEQFF.

The chain employs TRBV7-9 and TRBJ2-7; D is possibly TRBD1 (6 bases). V lost 1 base to trimming and J lost 1 base, with 8 bases between them. Germline V CDR1 and CDR2: SEHNR, FQNEAQ (reference sequence). The CDR3 is 14 amino acids. The CDR3 sequence: CASSLGQASYEQYF. Written as DNA, the CDR3 is TGTGCCAGCAGCTTAGGACAGGCATCCTACGAGCAGTACTTC.

This clone has more than one count but fewer than ten. This CDR3 is also generated by other DNA sequences in the sample. The chain couples TRBV4-1 to TRBJ1-6; 7 bases are a match to TRBD1. The CDR3 has 18 residues. The V and J ends lost 4 bases and 4 bases, in that order; junction bases with no gene match: 13. Germline assignment: CDR1 MGHRA and CDR2 YSYEKL. This chain's CDR3 is CASSLRGPWTGYNSPLHF. CDR3 nucleotides: TGCGCCAGCAGCCTTAGAGGCCCCTGGACAGGTTATAATTCACCCCTCCACTTT.

This clone turned up a few times. This chain links TRBV9 with TRBJ1-1; 9 positions match TRBD1. V lost 0 bases, J lost 5 bases, and 5 bases stayed unmatched. This CDR3 is 15 amino acids long. From germline, CDR1 is SGDLS and CDR2 YYNGEE. This CDR3 is CASSVEGTGRTEAFF. Written as DNA, the CDR3 is TGTGCCAGCAGCGTAGAAGGGACAGGGAGGACTGAAGCTTTCTTT.

The chain links TRBV5-1 to TRBJ2-3; no reliable D call. The V gene lost 4 bases and the J gene lost 2 bases, with 8 bases spanning the gap. CDR3 length: 13 residues. Germline assignment: CDR1 SGHRS and CDR2 YFSETQ. CDR3 sequence: CASSPEVTDTQYF. The CDR3 nucleotides read TGCGCCAGCAGCCCCGAGGTCACAGATACGCAGTATTTT.

This chain links TRBV13 with TRBJ2-7; 7 nucleotides align to TRBD2. CDR1 PRHDT and CDR2 FYEKMQ come from the germline V gene (reference sequence). The J segment lost 2 bases and the V segment lost 3 bases, leaving 7 bases of the junction unmatched. CDR3 length: 15 amino acids. DNA of the CDR3: TGTGCCAGCAGCTTCCGGCCCGCGGGGGCCTACGAGCAGTACTTC. Its translation is CASSFRPAGAYEQYF.

V gene TRBV4-1 combines with J gene TRBJ2-7; possibly TRBD1 for D (7 bases). CDR3 size: 15 residues. CDR1 is MGHRA and CDR2 is YSYEKL in the germline V gene. V lost 0 bases, J lost 3 bases, and 12 bases lay in between. The CDR3 DNA is TGCGCCAGCAGCCAAGAAGGCCAGGGGGGCTACGAGCAGTACTTC. Its translation: CASSQEGQGGYEQYF.